The 7 T cell receptor beta chains below all came from one sample that was sequenced in a study of blood T cells in healthy people across ages (dated by TCRdb to between 2014 and 2016). Libraries were prepared through 5' RACE. TCRdb shows the sequencer as Illumina HiSeq 2500. A second PCR of roughly 7 to 11 cycles was run with a J-beta primer mix and a sample-barcoded 5' primer. Starting from the raw public reads, TCRdb applied fastp trimming at Q25, assembled clones with MiXCR and retained in-frame beta chains. Each entry is one CDR3 protein sequence, shown with its most common DNA and genes. Recorded for this sample are about 1.1 million distinct CDR3 sequences; 35% to 45% of them occurred a single time. Around 13% of the sample is in the top ten clones. Sequencing was performed on blood. The receptors derive from a man younger than 30 in good health.

Only a few counts were recorded for this clonotype. This chain links TRBV7-8 with TRBJ2-3; 10 bases map to TRBD2. J gave up 4 bases and V 11 bases, and 9 bases lay outside the gene matches. Per germline, CDR1 SGHVS and CDR2 FQNEAQ. There are 14 residues in the CDR3. Written as DNA, the CDR3 is TGTGCCCTCCGAGCGGGGGGGCCGTCAGATACGCAGTATTTT. Encoded protein: CALRAGGPSDTQYF.

This sequence joins TRBV6-2 or TRBV6-3 and TRBJ2-7; 9 positions match TRBD1. The CDR3 is made up of 13 amino acids. Trimming took 6 bases from V and 3 from J; bases not matched to a gene: 3. The germline V gene encodes CDR1 MNHEY and CDR2 SVGEGT. The CDR3 DNA reads as TGTGCCAGCAGACGGACAGGGGACTACGAGCAGTACTTC. Encoded protein: CASRRTGDYEQYF.

Of note for this clonotype: The junction shows a germline mismatch at one end, possibly a read error. The chain is built from TRBV18 and TRBJ2-7, with D unclear. Germline V gene sequence: CDR1 KGHSH, CDR2 LQKENI. This CDR3 contains 12 residues. CDR3 nucleotides: TGTGCCAGCGCACCTGGAACCTACGAGCAGTACTTC. This sequence encodes CASAPGTYEQYF.

This clonotype showed up just a few times. The chain is built from TRBV20-1 and TRBJ2-3; maybe TRBD2 (5 bases). V gave up 3 bases and J gave up 5 bases, with 15 bases separating them. Germline CDR1 DFQATT, CDR2 SNEGSKA (reference sequence). The CDR3 contains 14 residues. The CDR3 protein is CSAREPDLGDTQYF. As DNA, the CDR3 is TGCAGTGCTAGGGAACCGGACTTAGGAGATACGCAGTATTTT.

V is TRBV11-1 and J is TRBJ1-1; D remains ambiguous. V lost 1 base, J lost 6 bases, and 12 bases lay in between. The CDR3 covers 14 residues. Germline CDR1 reads SGHAT; CDR2 reads FQDESV (reference sequence). CDR3 loop: CASSLEPTAAEAFF. CDR3 in DNA: TGTGCCAGCAGCTTAGAGCCTACGGCCGCTGAAGCTTTCTTT.

This clonotype has a count of ten or more. This chain links TRBV29-1 with TRBJ2-1, with unresolved D. The V gene's germline CDR1 is SQVTM and CDR2 ANQGSEA. Deletions cut 4 bases from V and 5 bases from J, with 3 bases between. The CDR3 consists of 10 residues. The CDR3 loop reads CSVGNNEQFF. The CDR3 DNA reads as TGCAGCGTTGGTAACAATGAGCAGTTCTTC.

This clonotype showed up just a few times. The chain employs TRBV5-1 and TRBJ2-5, with 11 bases lining up with TRBD2. The tail of the sequence fits TRBJ2-7 better, so the J call may be wrong. This CDR3 has 16 amino acids. Per the germline V gene, CDR1 is SGHRS and CDR2 is YFSETQ. The CDR3 DNA reads TGCGCCAGCAGCTTGGGAGGACTAGCGGGTCTAAACGAGCAGTACTTC. Translated: CASSLGGLAGLNEQYF.